This TCR beta chain was documented in a study of blood T cell repertoires in COVID-19. Study summary: Acute-phase and convalescent COVID-19 samples originated in the United States, Italy and Spain. Sources were T cells, B-cell-depleted T cells, or PBMCs; the material itself was cDNA or gDNA.

Original methodology: Estimation of nucleated cell counts relied on the amplification of reference gene primers. Generated by immunoSEQ multiplex PCR, the TCRdb table keeps only in-frame clones and is missing some. V, J and clone size derive from that table, while D and trimming were established from the DNA sequence. The profile shows roughly 50,000 clones, around nine tenths of them singletons. The CDR3 sequence is 14 residues long. Germline lookup yields CDR1 SGHRS and CDR2 YFSETQ. V was pared by 3 bases and J by 11 bases, with 15 bases between. The rearrangement links TRBV5-1 to TRBJ1-6; D is unresolved. Sequenced material: peripheral blood. The receptor was derived from an elderly man with acute or convalescent COVID-19. Here the CDR3 DNA reads TGCGCCAGCAGCTCCGTTAGAGGGAATGCACCCCTCCACTTT. Translation: CASSSVRGNAPLHF.